This T cell receptor (beta chain) was sequenced for a study of CD8+ T cells in alopecia areata. Findings and caveats of the study: More clonal than normal scalp was lesional scalp, particularly alopecia totalis/universalis. Scalp samples also contribute reads from the resident alphabeta T cells found in normal skin. In patients, TCRs were shared less clearly than in mice, and HLA may possibly be involved.

cDNA serving as the sequencing template came from extracted, reverse transcribed RNA. Assay used: immunoSEQ multiplex PCR; TCRdb lists only in-frame clones, some missing. This table holds under 150,000 clones, approximately 56% found once. PBMCs yielded sorted CD4+ and CD8+ T cells. The CDR3 runs 11 residues. V was clipped by 3 bases and J by 9 bases, with 7 bases between them. The germline gives CDR1 SGHDT, CDR2 YYEEEE. With regard to this clone: Its antigen is undetermined.

The clonotype was recovered from a human donor in good health. The V call is TRBV5-6, the J call TRBJ2-1; D unresolved. The sequencing input was CD8+ T cells sorted from blood. CDR3 in DNA: TGTGCCAGCAGCTCGCCGGGTGAGCAGTTCTTC. This sequence encodes CASSSPGEQFF.